The clone carrying this T cell receptor beta chain showed up just once. Some clones are missing from TCRdb's copy, which holds only in-frame ones; the method was immunoSEQ multiplex PCR. The repertoire holds approximately 210,000 clones, with around 93% as singletons. There are 18 residues in the CDR3. CDR1 is SNHLY and CDR2 is FYNNEI in the germline V gene. The ends lost 6 bases at V and 0 bases at J; junction bases unmatched: 11. The data belong to a study of control samples from healthy donors and cancer patients. Sequencing input: blood. This chain links TRBV2 with TRBJ2-6, with 7 bases matching TRBD2. The clonotype was recovered from a young man in good health. The CDR3 coding sequence is TGTGCCAGCAGGGAAAGGGAGGGAGTCTTCTCTGGGGCCAACGTCCTGACTTTC. Residues: CASREREGVFSGANVLTF. The whole variable domain, remainder taken from reference TRBV2 and TRBJ2-6, is EPEVTQTPSHQVTQMGQEVILRCVPISNHLYFYWYRQILGQKVEFLVSFYNNEISEKSEIFDDQFSVERPDGSNFTLKIRSTKLEDSAMYFCASREREGVFSGANVLTFGAGSRLTVL.